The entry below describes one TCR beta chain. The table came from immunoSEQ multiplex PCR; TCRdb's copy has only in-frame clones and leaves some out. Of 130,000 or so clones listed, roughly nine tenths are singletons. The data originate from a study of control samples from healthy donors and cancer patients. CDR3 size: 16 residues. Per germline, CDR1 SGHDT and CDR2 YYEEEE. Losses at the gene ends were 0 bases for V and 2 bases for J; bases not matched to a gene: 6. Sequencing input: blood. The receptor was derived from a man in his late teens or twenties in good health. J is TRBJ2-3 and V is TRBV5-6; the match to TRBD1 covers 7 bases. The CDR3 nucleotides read TGTGCCAGCAGCTTGGAACTTACAGGGGCCACAGATACGCAGTATTTT. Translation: CASSLELTGATDTQYF.